The source of this TCR beta chain is a study of radiotherapy plus CTLA-4 blockade in lung cancer. V was shortened by 0 bases and J by 4 bases, with 9 bases between the two germline ends. This CDR3 has 13 amino acids. Germline-derived CDR1 and CDR2 are GTSNPN and SVGIG (reference sequence). Repertoires were generated with immunoSEQ multiplex PCR, while TCRdb's copy carries only in-frame clones and drops some. This repertoire shows tens of thousands of clones, 60% to 85% found once; its top ten account for around 4%. Source: peripheral blood, taken from a patient treated with radiotherapy plus ipilimumab. The clonotype was recovered from a human donor with non-small cell lung cancer who had a partial response to radiotherapy plus ipilimumab. Some clones in this sample may be carry-over from other donors' samples. The rearrangement joins TRBV30 to TRBJ1-1; perhaps TRBD1 as D (5 bases). Written as DNA, the CDR3 is TGTGCCTGGAGTGTAGTGGGGGGCACTGAAGCTTTCTTT. It yields the protein CAWSVVGGTEAFF. The full variable domain, rest sourced from reference TRBV30 and TRBJ1-1, is SQTIHQWPATLVQPVGSPLSLECTVEGTSNPNLYWYRQAAGRGLQLLFYSVGIGQISSEVPQNLSASRPQDRQFILSSKKLLLSDSGFYLCAWSVVGGTEAFFGQGTRLTVV.